This note documents a single T cell receptor (beta chain) sequence. The data belong to a study of technical replicates of blood from a handful of donors. CDR1 is SGHRS, CDR2 YFSETQ, per germline. The CDR3 has 17 residues. After removal of 5 bases from V and 5 bases from J, the junction contained 10 bases not matched to a gene. This table comes from immunoSEQ multiplex PCR, and its TCRdb copy is limited to in-frame clones, with some not included. The sample lists 100,000 or so clones, 95% occurring once. The chain joins TRBV5-1 to TRBJ2-2; 12 bases agree with TRBD2. The sequence derives from a human donor in good health. The sample comprised T cells isolated from PBMCs. The CDR3 region is CASSASGRAWETGELFF. DNA for the CDR3: TGCGCCAGCAGTGCTAGCGGGAGGGCCTGGGAGACCGGGGAGCTGTTTTTT.